Listed below are T cell receptor beta chains from one sample, sequenced in a study of cytomegalovirus exposure and HLA in healthy donors. Produced via immunoSEQ multiplex PCR; TCRdb's table is partial and in-frame only. The sample lists tens of thousands of clones, 65% to 80% occurring once. The sequenced sample consisted of PBMCs. These receptor sequences come from a man aged 25-45 years in good health and CMV-seronegative. Both conserved end residues are trimmed from each CDR3.

v_gene,len,CDR3aa
TRBV30,11,AWVREQATEAF
TRBV19,12,ASTADRGNYGYT
TRBV5-1,13,ASSLGWTVNTEAF
TRBV9,15,ASSASTGGLAKNIQY
TRBV6-1,14,ASSDIGRGANQPQH
TRBV19,13,ASSIADRYNQPQH
TRBV6-5,11,ASSPGGNYGYT
TRBV5-6,12,ASSLEQAYYGYT
TRBV2,14,ASSEALHGGVYEQY
TRBV5-1,11,ASSLLGEETQY
TRBV30,12,ALTRGNSGNTIY
TRBV5-1,13,ASSLRGLAVDTQY
TRBV19,12,ASSIDRGRTEAF
TRBV6-1,13,ASSELFGRGYEQY
TRBV5-4,13,ASSTPTGGIEKLF
TRBV4-1,15,ASSPYRGNAFSYEQY
TRBV5-4,12,ASSLAGGGPGYT
TRBV18,11,ASSPRDRVEAF
TRBV7-9,13,ASSKPGTGKDEQF
TRBV5-6,15,ASSYGARGGPSYEQY
TRBV7-9,12,ASSSLLSTDTQY
TRBV28,11,ASSPPVPPEAF
TRBV28,11,ASSLGRYQPQH
TRBV7-2,13,ASSLDGGFGETQY
TRBV6-1,12,ASKIGGEVDTQY
TRBV6-1,11,ASSGTGNQPQH
TRBV5-6,13,ASRSYGKRADTQY
TRBV9,12,ASSVATGHYGYT